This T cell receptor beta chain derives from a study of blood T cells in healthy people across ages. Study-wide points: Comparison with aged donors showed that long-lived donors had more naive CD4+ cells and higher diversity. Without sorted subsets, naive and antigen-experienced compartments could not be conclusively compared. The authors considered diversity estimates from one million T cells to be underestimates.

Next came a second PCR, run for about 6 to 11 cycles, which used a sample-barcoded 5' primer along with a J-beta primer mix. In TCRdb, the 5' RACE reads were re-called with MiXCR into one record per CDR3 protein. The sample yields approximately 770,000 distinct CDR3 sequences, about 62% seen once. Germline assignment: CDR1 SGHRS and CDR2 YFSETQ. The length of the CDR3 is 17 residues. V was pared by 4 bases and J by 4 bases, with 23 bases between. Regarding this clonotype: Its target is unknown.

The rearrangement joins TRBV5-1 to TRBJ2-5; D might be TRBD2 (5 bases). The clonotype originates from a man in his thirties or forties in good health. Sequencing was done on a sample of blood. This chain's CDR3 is CASSPHEGGRKPETQYF. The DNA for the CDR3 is TGCGCCAGCAGCCCCCACGAAGGAGGCCGTAAGCCAGAGACCCAGTACTTC. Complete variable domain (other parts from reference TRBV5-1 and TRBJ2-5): KAGVTQTPRYLIKTRGQQVTLSCSPISGHRSVSWYQQTPGQGLQFLFEYFSETQRNKGNFPGRFSGRQFSNSRSEMNVSTLELGDSALYLCASSPHEGGRKPETQYFGPGTRLLVL.